This is a list of T cell receptor beta chains from one sample in a study of beta chain features in type 1 diabetes. The assay was immunoSEQ multiplex PCR, and TCRdb's table has in-frame clones only and misses some. The table lists hundreds of thousands of clones, approximately 15% of them singletons, with roughly 0.015% in the top ten. Sequencing was done on a sample of naive CD4+ T cells from blood. These TCRs come from a man aged 18 to 29 with type 1 diabetes. The CDR3 runs from the conserved cysteine through the conserved F or W. The D gene is left open where the match is weak. Only some rows state a clone size, as once, few, many or a class for expanded clones.

CDR3,DNA,J,V,length,size,D
CATARGNQPQHF,TGTGCCACAGCGCGGGGGAATCAGCCCCAGCATTTT,TRBJ1-5,TRBV28,12,few,.
CASSVGGQAQETQYF,TGTGCCAGCAGCGTAGGGGGGCAGGCCCAAGAGACCCAGTACTTC,TRBJ2-5,TRBV9,15,few,.
CAWSVSVWSSYEQYF,TGTGCCTGGAGTGTAAGCGTCTGGAGCTCCTACGAGCAGTACTTC,TRBJ2-7,TRBV30,15,.,.
CSVGTDQETQYF,TGCAGCGTTGGGACAGATCAAGAGACCCAGTACTTC,TRBJ2-5,TRBV29-1,12,.,.
CASSQDPGLEIRYGYTF,TGTGCCAGCAGCCAAGATCCCGGGTTGGAGATCCGCTATGGCTACACCTTC,TRBJ1-2,TRBV4-2,17,.,.
CAWSATANSPLHF,TGTGCCTGGAGCGCGACAGCCAATTCACCCCTCCACTTT,TRBJ1-6,TRBV30,13,few,.
CSVARDREELPRFF,TGCAGCGTTGCCCGGGACAGGGAGGAACTTCCAAGGTTCTTC,TRBJ2-1,TRBV29-1,14,.,TRBD1
CAWGGQANTEAFF,TGTGCCTGGGGGGGACAGGCGAACACTGAAGCTTTCTTT,TRBJ1-1,TRBV30,13,.,TRBD1
CATSRDKGAGTEAFF,TGTGCCACCAGCAGAGATAAAGGGGCCGGCACTGAAGCTTTCTTT,TRBJ1-1,TRBV15,15,.,.
CASSARDYYEQYF,TGTGCCAGCAGCGCTCGGGACTACTACGAGCAGTACTTC,TRBJ2-7,TRBV7-8,13,few,TRBD2
CASSLERLGEQYF,TGTGCCAGCAGCTTAGAACGGCTCGGGGAGCAGTACTTC,TRBJ2-7,TRBV11-2,13,few,.
CASSPRTGAMNTEAFF,TGTGCCAGCTCACCTCGGACAGGGGCGATGAACACTGAAGCTTTCTTT,TRBJ1-1,TRBV18,16,.,TRBD1
CASSFGLAGTYEQYF,TGTGCCAGCAGCTTCGGGCTAGCGGGGACCTACGAGCAGTACTTC,TRBJ2-7,TRBV7-2,15,.,TRBD2
CASSEVNNQPQHF,TGTGCCAGCAGTGAAGTCAACAATCAGCCCCAGCATTTT,TRBJ1-5,TRBV6-1,13,.,.
CASSSPGERGTYEQFF,TGTGCCAGCAGTTCCCCAGGTGAAAGGGGTACTTATGAGCAGTTCTTC,TRBJ2-1,TRBV28,16,.,.
CASSLTQSYEQYF,TGTGCCAGCAGCTTGACACAATCCTACGAGCAGTACTTC,TRBJ2-7,TRBV5-4,13,.,.
CSVEPYMAGGYNEQFF,TGCAGCGTTGAGCCCTATATGGCGGGGGGCTACAATGAGCAGTTCTTC,TRBJ2-1,TRBV29-1,16,few,TRBD2
CASSLSDSPNYGYTF,TGTGCCAGCAGCTTGTCGGACAGCCCTAACTATGGCTACACCTTC,TRBJ1-2,TRBV7-2,15,few,.
CAISERYEQYF,TGTGCCATCAGTGAACGGTACGAGCAGTACTTC,TRBJ2-7,TRBV10-3,11,.,.
CASSTTRGEANQPQHF,TGCGCCAGCAGCACAACCCGGGGAGAGGCCAATCAGCCCCAGCATTTT,TRBJ1-5,TRBV5-1,16,.,.
CAIRSAADSNEQFF,TGTGCCATCAGGTCAGCGGCGGACTCCAATGAGCAGTTCTTC,TRBJ2-1,TRBV10-3,14,few,.